These 25 T cell receptor beta chains originate from one sample sequenced in a study of blood T cell repertoires in COVID-19. Sequencing was performed with immunoSEQ multiplex PCR; in TCRdb, only in-frame clones are kept and a portion is missing. The table shows 130,000 to 150,000 clones, with 60% to 85% occurring only once. Input material: peripheral blood. The receptors derive from a man aged 45-65 years with active or convalescent COVID-19.

The J gene is TRBJ2-5, the V gene TRBV29-1, with 7 nucleotides matching TRBD1. The CDR3 totals 15 residues. Germline CDR1 reads SQVTM; CDR2 reads ANQGSEA. The V and J ends lost 1 base and 2 bases, in that order; junction bases with no gene match: 7. The DNA of the CDR3 is TGCAGCGTTGAAGTAGGTTGGACAGGTCAAGAGACCCAGTACTTC. Residues: CSVEVGWTGQETQYF.

This clone was found a few times. The CDR3 loop reads CASTLTGDTEAFF. CDR3 in DNA: TGTGCCAGTACTCTGACAGGGGACACTGAAGCTTTCTTT. This chain joins TRBV19 and TRBJ1-1; 8 nucleotides match TRBD1. CDR1 LNHDA and CDR2 SQIVND come from the germline V gene (reference sequence). The CDR3 loop spans 13 amino acids. With 7 bases clipped from V and 3 bases from J, the junction kept 4 bases outside the gene matches.

The rearrangement uses TRBV9 and TRBJ1-1; tentatively, D is TRBD1 (5 bases). The V end was cut by 10 bases, the J end by 5 bases, with 24 bases between. From germline, CDR1 is SGDLS and CDR2 YYNGEE. This CDR3 has 15 amino acids. The CDR3 DNA is TGTGCCGACTGTGGTGGGAGGGGCCTGAGGACTGAAGCTTTCTTT. Translation gives CADCGGRGLRTEAFF.

The chain couples TRBV28 to TRBJ1-2; D gene unclear. Germline values: CDR1 MDHEN, CDR2 SYDVKM. The CDR3 totals 15 residues. Trimming took off 2 bases at V and 4 bases at J, with 14 bases between the two ends. This CDR3 reads CASSLAIGRFYGYTF. DNA for the CDR3: TGTGCCAGCAGTTTAGCAATCGGGAGGTTCTATGGCTACACCTTC.

In DNA form, the CDR3 reads TGTGCCTGGAGTCGAATACAGGGGAAAAATGAAAAACTGTTTTTT. Its translation: CAWSRIQGKNEKLFF. J is TRBJ1-4 and V is TRBV30; TRBD1 matches 7 bases. The V gene's germline CDR1 is GTSNPN and CDR2 SVGIG (reference sequence). V lost 2 bases and J lost 5; bases outside the gene matches: 8. The CDR3 is 15 residues long.

V and J are TRBV4-1 and TRBJ2-7, with 7 bases that match TRBD2. The length of the CDR3 is 16 residues. The germline CDR1 and CDR2 sequences are MGHRA and YSYEKL. J lost 0 bases, V lost 4 bases, and 9 bases had no gene match. The CDR3 reads CASSRTSERGSYEQYF. The CDR3 DNA reads as TGCGCCAGCAGCCGTACTAGCGAAAGGGGCTCCTACGAGCAGTACTTC.

The chain couples TRBV6-5 to TRBJ2-1, with TRBD2 matching 9 bases. Germline CDR1 reads MNHEY; CDR2 reads SVGAGI. The CDR3 is made up of 13 amino acids. Trimming cost V 4 bases and J 7 bases; bases outside gene matches: 2. For the CDR3, the DNA is TGTGCCAGCAGTTCCAGCGGGAGGAATGAGCAGTTCTTC. Translating it yields CASSSSGRNEQFF.

The rearrangement joins TRBV28 to TRBJ2-3, with 10 bases aligning to TRBD1. Germline values: CDR1 MDHEN, CDR2 SYDVKM. The CDR3 has 14 residues. V lost 6 bases and J lost 3; bases outside the gene matches: 3. The CDR3 DNA reads TGTGCCAGCAGCCGGGACAGGGGAACAGATACGCAGTATTTT. Its protein is CASSRDRGTDTQYF.

The chain employs TRBV29-1 and TRBJ1-6; 8 nucleotides align to TRBD1. Germline V gene data show CDR1 as SQVTM and CDR2 as ANQGSEA. The CDR3 consists of 14 residues. J lost 7 bases, V lost 7 bases, and 9 bases had no gene match. The chain's CDR3 is CSAKTGAGNSPLHF. CDR3 sequence (DNA): TGCAGCGCCAAGACAGGGGCAGGCAATTCACCCCTCCACTTT.

The chain combines TRBV7-6 with TRBJ2-1; D might be TRBD2 (6 bases). Germline CDR1 and CDR2: SGHVS and FNYEAQ. Trimming took 5 bases from V and 3 from J, leaving 17 bases between them. The length of the CDR3 is 16 residues. As DNA, the CDR3 is TGTGCCAGCAGCGGCAGCGGTAGCGGTTTCTACAATGAGCAGTTCTTC. Its protein is CASSGSGSGFYNEQFF.

This clone was seen only once. This chain links TRBV29-1 with TRBJ2-1, with 9 bases identical to TRBD1. After removal of 6 bases from V and 7 bases from J, the junction contained 7 bases not matched to a gene. Germline V gives CDR1 SQVTM, CDR2 ANQGSEA. The length of the CDR3 is 13 residues. DNA of the CDR3: TGCAGCGTCCCCGGACAGGGGAGAAATGAGCAGTTCTTC. Protein product: CSVPGQGRNEQFF.

This chain connects TRBV27 to TRBJ2-1; TRBD2 matches at 7 bases. Germline values: CDR1 MNHEY, CDR2 SMNVEV (reference sequence). V was pared by 1 base and J by 3 bases, with 3 bases of the junction left unmatched. This CDR3 has 15 residues. For the CDR3, the DNA is TGTGCCAGCAGTTTATATACGGGAGGCTACAATGAGCAGTTCTTC. It codes for CASSLYTGGYNEQFF.

The chain joins TRBV11-2 to TRBJ2-7; 8 bases match TRBD2. V lost 5 bases and J lost 3; bases outside the gene matches: 9. Germline V gene lookup returns CDR1 SGHAT and CDR2 FQNNGV. The CDR3 runs 15 residues. This CDR3 is CASSLTPGGDYEQYF. The CDR3 DNA follows: TGTGCCAGCAGCCTTACCCCGGGAGGGGACTACGAGCAGTACTTC.

The chain couples TRBV5-6 to TRBJ2-1; 7 bases map to TRBD2. Germline CDR1 and CDR2: SGHDT and YYEEEE. The CDR3 runs to 18 residues. Trimming cost V 1 base and J 2 bases; bases outside gene matches: 12. The CDR3 is CASSLWLADRKPYNEQFF. The CDR3 coding sequence is TGTGCCAGCAGCTTGTGGCTAGCGGACCGAAAGCCCTACAATGAGCAGTTCTTC.

This chain uses TRBV27 with TRBJ1-2; 10 bases line up with TRBD1. V was clipped by 4 bases and J by 8 bases; unmatched bases: 13. This CDR3 comprises 16 residues. Germline V lookup: CDR1 MNHEY, CDR2 SMNVEV (reference sequence). The CDR3 DNA follows: TGTGCCAGCAGTTCCCAGACAGGGGGCGTTTCTCGAGGCTACACCTTC. Amino acids: CASSSQTGGVSRGYTF.

The chain recombines TRBV7-8 with TRBJ2-1, with D possibly being TRBD2 (8 bases). Per the germline V gene, CDR1 is SGHVS and CDR2 is FQNEAQ. CDR3 size: 15 residues. V gave up 7 bases and J gave up 9 bases, with 22 bases separating them. CDR3 in DNA: TGTGCCAGCACCCAGGGGGTAGCGGGAAGGGGTGAGCAGTTCTTC. Translation: CASTQGVAGRGEQFF.

DNA of the CDR3: TGTGCCAGCAGTTTGGTGCAGGTCTACTCTGGAAACACCATATATTTT. It specifies CASSLVQVYSGNTIYF. The V and J genes are TRBV28 and TRBJ1-3; D gene unclear. The CDR3 runs to 16 residues. V lost 3 bases to trimming and J lost 0 bases, with 12 bases between them. From germline, CDR1 is MDHEN and CDR2 SYDVKM.

This chain joins TRBV9 and TRBJ2-5; D may be TRBD2 (5 bases). CDR1 SGDLS and CDR2 YYNGEE come from the germline V gene. V shed 0 bases and J shed 5 bases, with 20 bases lying between them. There are 17 residues in the CDR3. In DNA, the CDR3 is TGTGCCAGCAGCGTAGGAGGAAGCGGTAATGCCTGGGAGACCCAGTACTTC. Protein: CASSVGGSGNAWETQYF.

The rearrangement joins TRBV19 to TRBJ1-4; TRBD1 matches 7 bases. The germline V gene has CDR1 LNHDA and CDR2 SQIVND (reference sequence). V shed 6 bases, J shed 8 bases, and the junction held 6 bases outside the gene matches. CDR3 length equals 13 residues. In nucleotides, the CDR3 is TGTGCCAGTAGAGAGGGGGCCGGGGAAAAACTGTTTTTT. Translating it yields CASREGAGEKLFF.

The chain carries TRBV18 and TRBJ1-1, with D possibly matching TRBD1 (5 bases). CDR1 and CDR2 from the germline V gene are KGHSH and LQKENI. The CDR3 is 16 residues long. Trimming shortened V by 3 bases and J by 0 bases, and 14 bases separated the two germline ends. The DNA of the CDR3 is TGTGCCAGCTCACCGGAAACAGGCGAAATGAACACTGAAGCTTTCTTT. It encodes CASSPETGEMNTEAFF.

This chain uses TRBV7-2 with TRBJ2-5, with 11 bases aligning to TRBD2. The CDR3 sequence is 18 residues long. CDR1 SGHTA and CDR2 FQGNSA come from the germline V gene. The V and J ends lost 9 bases and 5 bases, in that order; junction bases with no gene match: 20. CDR3 sequence (DNA): TGTGCCAGAAAAGACAGGGGGAAACTAGCGGGAGTTGCGGAGACCCAGTACTTC. Translation: CARKDRGKLAGVAETQYF. The full variable domain, with the rest looked up from reference TRBV7-2 and TRBJ2-5, is GAGVSQSPSNKVTEKGKDVELRCDPISGHTALYWYRQSLGQGLEFLIYFQGNSAPDKSGLPSDRFSAERTGGSVSTLTIQRTQQEDSAVYLCARKDRGKLAGVAETQYFGPGTRLLVL.

V is TRBV27 and J is TRBJ2-5; 11 bases map to TRBD2. This CDR3 comprises 17 residues. Trimming at V came to 7 bases and at J to 2 bases, leaving 12 bases not matched to a gene. Germline V CDR1 and CDR2: MNHEY, SMNVEV (reference sequence). The CDR3 DNA is TGTGCCAGCACCCCGGGACTAGCGGACCCAGGGCAAGAGACCCAGTACTTC. This gives the protein CASTPGLADPGQETQYF.

The table lists this clone with a count of one. The chain carries TRBV29-1 and TRBJ2-1, with TRBD2 as a possible D gene (6 bases). The CDR3 spans 13 residues. Per germline, CDR1 SQVTM and CDR2 ANQGSEA. V was trimmed by 5 bases and J by 9 bases, leaving 17 bases between them. The CDR3 region is CSVPPPLAGEQFF. CDR3 DNA: TGCAGCGTTCCCCCCCCACTAGCAGGTGAGCAGTTCTTC.

V is TRBV11-2 and J is TRBJ1-4, with 9 bases lining up with TRBD1. The germline V gene encodes CDR1 SGHAT and CDR2 FQNNGV. This CDR3 comprises 15 residues. V dropped 8 bases and J dropped 8; count of bases not matched to a gene: 12. The CDR3: CASSIQGALWEKLFF. The CDR3 coding sequence is TGTGCCAGCTCAATACAGGGGGCCCTATGGGAAAAACTGTTTTTT.

The J gene is TRBJ2-2, the V gene TRBV28, with 7 bases matching TRBD1. The V gene's germline CDR1 is MDHEN and CDR2 SYDVKM. This CDR3 comprises 14 residues. The trim removed 5 bases at V and 2 bases at J, leaving 2 bases unmatched. CDR3 region: CASSGDRNTGELFF. CDR3 coding DNA: TGTGCCAGCAGTGGGGACAGAAACACCGGGGAGCTGTTTTTT. Full variable domain (remainder filled in from reference TRBV28 and TRBJ2-2): DVKVTQSSRYLVKRTGEKVFLECVQDMDHENMFWYRQDPGLGLRLIYFSYDVKMKEKGDIPEGYSVSREKKERFSLILESASTNQTSMYLCASSGDRNTGELFFGEGSRLTVL.